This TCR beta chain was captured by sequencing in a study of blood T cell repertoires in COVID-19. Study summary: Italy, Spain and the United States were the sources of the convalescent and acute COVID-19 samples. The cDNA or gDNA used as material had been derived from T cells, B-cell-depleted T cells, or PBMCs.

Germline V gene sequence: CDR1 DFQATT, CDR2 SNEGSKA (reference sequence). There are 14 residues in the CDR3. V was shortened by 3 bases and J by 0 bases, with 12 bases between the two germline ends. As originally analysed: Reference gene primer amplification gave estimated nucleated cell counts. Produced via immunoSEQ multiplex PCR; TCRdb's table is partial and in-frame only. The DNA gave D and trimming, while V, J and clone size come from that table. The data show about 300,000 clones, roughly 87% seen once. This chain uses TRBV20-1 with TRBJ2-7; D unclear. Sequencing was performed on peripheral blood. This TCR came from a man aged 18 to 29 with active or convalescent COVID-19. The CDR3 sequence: CSASPGSYSYEQYF. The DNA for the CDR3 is TGCAGTGCTAGTCCAGGTTCGTACTCCTACGAGCAGTACTTC.